Listed below are T cell receptor beta chains from one sample, sequenced in a study of blood T cells in healthy people across ages. Using its own MiXCR run on the 5' RACE reads, TCRdb lists one record per CDR3 protein. The table records more than 750,000 distinct CDR3 sequences, 29% of them present only once. Another study also made use of these data, one on T cells of mothers and their children.

Material: blood. Source of these receptors: a woman aged 40 to 50 in good health. The CDR3 runs from the conserved cysteine through the conserved F or W. The order of the fields is D gene, V gene, J gene, clone size, CDR3 DNA, CDR3 protein. The D gene is left open where the match is weak. Rows may omit the clone size; those that give it use once, few, many or a size class.

TRBD2	TRBV20-1	TRBJ2-1	few	TGCAGTGCTAGAGCGGGACTAGCGGGGAATGAGCAGTTCTTC	CSARAGLAGNEQFF
NA	TRBV7-9	TRBJ1-1	NA	TGTGCCAGCAGCCTGCAGACAGTACCTCCTTTCTTT	CASSLQTVPPFF
NA	TRBV13	TRBJ2-7	NA	TGTGCCAGCAGCCCCCGAAGGGGGACTCTGTACTTC	CASSPRRGTLYF
NA	TRBV25-1	TRBJ2-1	NA	TGTGCCAGCAGTGACTGGCAGGTACTCGGACAAGAGACCCAGTTCTTC	CASSDWQVLGQETQFF
NA	TRBV5-1	TRBJ1-1	NA	TGCGCCAGCAGCTTGGGCTCCCGGGGGTCAGACACTGAAGCTTTCTTT	CASSLGSRGSDTEAFF
TRBD1	TRBV7-2	TRBJ1-2	once	TGTGCCAGCAGCTCTCCCGGCGACAGGGGGCGGAGTGGCTATGGCTACACCTTC	CASSSPGDRGRSGYGYTF
NA	TRBV5-1	TRBJ1-2	NA	TGCGCCAGCAGCTTGGATGGGGCTTGGGGCTACACCTTC	CASSLDGAWGYTF
NA	TRBV18	TRBJ1-5	few	TGTGCCAGCTCCCAAGGCGCGGGTGGTGGCAATCAGCCCCAGCATTTT	CASSQGAGGGNQPQHF
NA	TRBV10-3	TRBJ1-1	NA	TGTGCCATCAGCGCCCTCGGGGGAAGGAACACTGAAGCTTTCTTT	CAISALGGRNTEAFF
TRBD1	TRBV28	TRBJ1-1	few	TGTGCCAGCAGTTCCCCCCGCCGGGACAGGGGAACTGAAGCTTTCTTT	CASSSPRRDRGTEAFF
NA	TRBV5-1	TRBJ2-1	NA	TGCGCCAGCGGAGACAGTAGCTCCTGCAATGAGCAGTTCTTC	CASGDSSSCNEQFF
TRBD2	TRBV7-2	TRBJ2-1	NA	TGTGCCAGCAGCTTAGCCCGGGGGGGAAGAAATGAGCAGTTCTTC	CASSLARGGRNEQFF
NA	TRBV27	TRBJ2-1	NA	TGTGCCTGCATGGAAAGACTGGAGAATGAGCAGTTCTTC	CACMERLENEQFF
NA	TRBV12-3/TRBV12-4	TRBJ1-2	NA	TGTGCCAGCAGTCCCCGGGAGAGGGTGAGTAACTATGGCTACACCTTC	CASSPRERVSNYGYTF
NA	TRBV20-1	TRBJ2-7	few	TGCAGTGCTAGAGGAGGGTCGGCCATCCCTAGTTGGTCCTACAATGAGCAGTACTTC	CSARGGSAIPSWSYNEQYF
TRBD2	TRBV11-2	TRBJ2-5	few	TGTGCCAGCAGCTTAGAACCTCTCTTGCGACTAGCCCGGGGGACCCAGTACTTC	CASSLEPLLRLARGTQYF
NA	TRBV4-3	TRBJ1-5	few	TGCGCCAGCAGCCAAGAATGGGGTCAGCCCCAGCATTTT	CASSQEWGQPQHF
NA	TRBV27	TRBJ2-3	NA	TGTGCCAGCAGTTCGGACTGGGACCGCACAGATACGCAGTATTTT	CASSSDWDRTDTQYF
NA	TRBV9	TRBJ2-2	few	TGTGCCAGCAGCACCCGTTACGGGGAGCTGTTTTTT	CASSTRYGELFF
NA	TRBV5-6	TRBJ2-4	NA	TGTGCCAGCAGCTGGCCGGGACTCCCGGCAAATGAGCAGTACTTC	CASSWPGLPANEQYF
NA	TRBV29-1	TRBJ1-4	NA	TGCAGCGTTGTCCTAAGGGGGTCGGATGAAAAACTGTTTTTT	CSVVLRGSDEKLFF
NA	TRBV19	TRBJ2-1	many	TGTGCCAGTAGTACCCGGGACTCAATCTACAATGAGCAGTTCTTC	CASSTRDSIYNEQFF
TRBD1	TRBV5-4	TRBJ1-4	NA	TGTGCCAGCAGCTTAAGGGGGCGGGGGAATGAAAAACTGTTTTTT	CASSLRGRGNEKLFF
NA	TRBV20-1	TRBJ2-6	many	TGCAGTGCTCCTCCCTTGGCAGGGAGGGGGGCCAACGTCCTGACTTTC	CSAPPLAGRGANVLTF
NA	TRBV20-1	TRBJ2-5	many	TGCAGTGCTAGGGAGGGGGAGACCCAGTACTTC	CSAREGETQYF
NA	TRBV20-1	TRBJ1-6	NA	TGCAGTGCTAGAGAAGGGCCTGAGAGGTCACCCCTCCACTTT	CSAREGPERSPLHF
NA	TRBV7-2	TRBJ2-1	many	TGTGCCAGCAGCTCTCAAGGACTTGAGCAGTTCTTC	CASSSQGLEQFF
NA	TRBV28	TRBJ2-7	NA	TGTGCCAGCCTTAAGGGGTCTTCCTCCTACGAGCAGTACTTC	CASLKGSSSYEQYF
TRBD1	TRBV7-2	TRBJ2-7	many	TGTGCCAGCAGCTTATCTGTAGCCAGGACAGGGATATCCTACGAGCAGTACTTC	CASSLSVARTGISYEQYF
NA	TRBV20-1	TRBJ1-5	NA	TGCAGTGCTACCACCGGACTCGACCCCCAGCATTTT	CSATTGLDPQHF
TRBD2	TRBV7-2	TRBJ2-7	NA	TGTGCCAGCAGCCGTCTGGGTAGCGGGGTAAGCGAGCAGTACTTC	CASSRLGSGVSEQYF
NA	TRBV29-1	TRBJ1-1	NA	TGCAGCGTTGAGGAGACGGTAGCTTTCTTT	CSVEETVAFF
TRBD1	TRBV7-2	TRBJ1-1	NA	TGTGCCAGCAGCTACGGACAGGGGACTGAAGCTTTCTTT	CASSYGQGTEAFF